Listed here are 20 T cell receptor beta chains from one sample, sequenced in a study of blood T cell repertoires in COVID-19. Assay used: immunoSEQ multiplex PCR; TCRdb lists only in-frame clones, some missing. This sample has under 95,000 clones, with around 79% found just once. What was sequenced was peripheral blood. These receptor sequences come from a man aged 55 to 70 with active or convalescent COVID-19.

The CDR3 sequence: CAWSVGGEIQYF. As DNA, the CDR3 is TGTGCCTGGAGTGTAGGAGGCGAGATTCAGTACTTC. The chain uses TRBV30 and TRBJ2-4, with a tentative D call TRBD2 (5 bases). The CDR3 sequence is 12 residues long. Trimming shortened V by 0 bases and J by 10 bases, and 10 bases separated the two germline ends. The V gene's germline CDR1 is GTSNPN and CDR2 SVGIG (reference sequence).

The rearrangement uses TRBV5-1 and TRBJ2-7; the D is unclear. The ends were cut back, 4 bases at V and 0 bases at J, with 14 bases in the middle. From germline, CDR1 is SGHRS and CDR2 YFSETQ. The CDR3 loop spans 15 amino acids. The CDR3 here is CASSQDTFSSYEQYF. CDR3 coding DNA: TGCGCCAGCAGCCAAGACACCTTTAGCTCCTACGAGCAGTACTTC. Based on the CDR3 plus reference TRBV5-1 and TRBJ2-7, the full variable domain is KAGVTQTPRYLIKTRGQQVTLSCSPISGHRSVSWYQQTPGQGLQFLFEYFSETQRNKGNFPGRFSGRQFSNSRSEMNVSTLELGDSALYLCASSQDTFSSYEQYFGPGTRLTVT.

The genes are TRBV7-2 and TRBJ2-5; 10 bases agree with TRBD2. The CDR3 length is 15 residues. In germline, CDR1 is SGHTA, CDR2 FQGNSA. V gave up 3 bases and J gave up 5 bases; unmatched junction bases: 6. Here the CDR3 reads CASSFQRGGGETQYF. The CDR3 nucleotides read TGTGCCAGCAGCTTCCAGCGGGGGGGAGGGGAGACCCAGTACTTC. The whole variable domain, filled in from reference TRBV7-2 and TRBJ2-5, reads GAGVSQSPSNKVTEKGKDVELRCDPISGHTALYWYRQSLGQGLEFLIYFQGNSAPDKSGLPSDRFSAERTGGSVSTLTIQRTQQEDSAVYLCASSFQRGGGETQYFGPGTRLLVL.

The J gene is TRBJ2-1, the V gene TRBV2; D is unresolved. The CDR3 runs 14 residues. CDR1 and CDR2 from the germline V gene are SNHLY and FYNNEI. V lost 6 bases to trimming and J lost 5 bases, with 14 bases between them. CDR3 region: CASRPTELNNEQFF. The CDR3 DNA reads as TGTGCCAGCAGACCAACAGAATTGAACAATGAGCAGTTCTTC.

The V call is TRBV5-1, the J call TRBJ2-2, with D perhaps TRBD2 (5 bases). The CDR3 sequence is 15 residues long. The germline V and J ends were trimmed by 2 bases and 1 base, with 9 bases remaining between them. Germline assignment: CDR1 SGHRS and CDR2 YFSETQ. The CDR3 coding sequence is TGCGCCAGCAGCTTCACCGGGGAGAACACCGGGGAGCTGTTTTTT. Translating gives CASSFTGENTGELFF.

The chain uses TRBV6-6 and TRBJ1-4; no firm D call. The germline V and J ends were trimmed by 0 bases and 7 bases, with 12 bases remaining between them. The CDR3 sequence is 15 residues long. The germline V gene has CDR1 MNHNY and CDR2 SVGAGI (reference sequence). The CDR3 sequence is CASSYSRARGEKLFF. The CDR3 DNA reads as TGTGCCAGCAGTTACTCGCGGGCCCGGGGTGAAAAACTGTTTTTT.

The rearrangement uses TRBV4-2 and TRBJ2-1, with D perhaps TRBD2 (5 bases). Per the germline V gene, CDR1 is LGHNA and CDR2 is YNFKEQ. V was cut by 0 bases and J by 0 bases, with 9 bases left in between. CDR3 size: 16 residues. The CDR3 loop is CASSQDGSSSYNEQFF. CDR3 DNA: TGTGCCAGCAGCCAAGATGGGAGCAGCTCCTACAATGAGCAGTTCTTC.

The chain has TRBV6-5 and TRBJ1-5, with D unclear. V was trimmed by 4 bases and J by 4 bases, leaving 14 bases between them. Per the germline V gene, CDR1 is MNHEY and CDR2 is SVGAGI. This CDR3 contains 15 residues. The CDR3 spells CASSSFGVQNQPQHF. CDR3 coding DNA: TGTGCCAGCAGTTCTTTCGGGGTTCAGAATCAGCCCCAGCATTTT.

The chain uses TRBV4-2 and TRBJ2-2; 8 bases map to TRBD2. This CDR3 has 18 amino acids. Germline CDR1 reads LGHNA; CDR2 reads YNFKEQ. V lost 0 bases, J lost 0 bases, and 6 bases stayed unmatched. The CDR3, as DNA: TGTGCCAGCAGCCAAGATAAGGCTAGCGGGTCGAACACCGGGGAGCTGTTTTTT. It codes for CASSQDKASGSNTGELFF.

There are a few counts of this clone. This chain connects TRBV5-3 to TRBJ2-7; 8 bases are shared with TRBD1. TRBV5-3 is an ORF for which the function is uncertain. The CDR3 totals 13 residues. Germline trimming cut 8 bases from V and 4 bases from J; bases unmatched to any gene: 8. The CDR3 DNA is TGTGCCAGCGTGGACAGGGTGCCATACGAGCAGTACTTC. As protein: CASVDRVPYEQYF.

The J gene is TRBJ1-1, the V gene TRBV4-1; D not resolved. The CDR3 has 15 amino acids. V dropped 4 bases and J dropped 7 bases, with 19 bases sitting between them. CDR1 and CDR2 (germline): MGHRA, YSYEKL. The CDR3 DNA follows: TGCGCCAGCAGCCTTAGAAGTCGGGAATGGGATGAAGCTTTCTTT. It codes for CASSLRSREWDEAFF.

This clone showed up just a few times. This rearrangement joins TRBV6-2 or TRBV6-3 to TRBJ1-2; 8 bases line up with TRBD1. V dropped 0 bases and J dropped 13; count of bases not matched to a gene: 10. CDR1 MNHEY and CDR2 SVGEGT come from the germline V gene. CDR3 length: 14 amino acids. CDR3 sequence (DNA): TGTGCCAGCAGTTACTCGGCAGGGGGCGGAGGTTGCACCTTC. This gives the protein CASSYSAGGGGCTF.

The V call is TRBV7-2, the J call TRBJ2-7, with D tentatively TRBD1 (5 bases). This CDR3 has 13 amino acids. The V end lost 2 bases, the J end lost 3 bases, and 8 bases lay between the germline ends. CDR1 and CDR2 from the germline V gene are SGHTA and FQGNSA. CDR3 region: CASSLTGHYEQYF. In DNA, the CDR3 is TGTGCCAGCAGCTTAACCGGACACTACGAGCAGTACTTC.

The V call is TRBV3-1 (or the pseudogene TRBV3-2), the J call TRBJ1-2; 10 nucleotides agree with TRBD1. CDR3 length: 14 residues. J was trimmed by 8 bases and V by 6 bases; bases with no gene match: 9. Germline CDR1 is LGHDT and CDR2 is YNNKEL (reference sequence). Here the CDR3 DNA reads TGTGCCAGCAGTTCCGGGACAGGGGACTTGGGCTACACCTTC. As protein: CASSSGTGDLGYTF.

The CDR3 DNA is TGTGCCAGCAGTTTAGGGGCCCAGCACGGGACACCCGAGGGGGAGCTGTTTTTT. Amino acid sequence: CASSLGAQHGTPEGELFF. The chain recombines TRBV28 with TRBJ2-2, with a weak D call TRBD1 (6 bases). Germline assignment: CDR1 MDHEN and CDR2 SYDVKM. The CDR3 covers 18 residues. Deletions cut 2 bases from V and 8 bases from J, with 24 bases between.

This clone was observed once. V usage is TRBV2 and J usage is TRBJ2-5, with a tentative D call TRBD2 (7 bases). The CDR3 has 17 amino acids. V lost 0 bases to trimming and J lost 6 bases, with 20 bases between them. Per germline, CDR1 SNHLY and CDR2 FYNNEI. The CDR3 is CASSEALMRGGLKTQYF. DNA for the CDR3: TGTGCCAGCAGTGAAGCGCTGATGAGGGGGGGCCTAAAGACCCAGTACTTC. Variable domain in full (rest from reference TRBV2 and TRBJ2-5): EPEVTQTPSHQVTQMGQEVILRCVPISNHLYFYWYRQILGQKVEFLVSFYNNEISEKSEIFDDQFSVERPDGSNFTLKIRSTKLEDSAMYFCASSEALMRGGLKTQYFGPGTRLLVL.

J is TRBJ2-5 and V is TRBV9; TRBD2 might be the D (6 bases). Germline V gene sequence: CDR1 SGDLS, CDR2 YYNGEE. Trimming shortened V by 3 bases and J by 4 bases, and 13 bases separated the two germline ends. The CDR3 contains 14 residues. The CDR3 coding sequence is TGTGCCAGCAGCGCCTTAGTGGGGGGAGAGACCCAGTACTTC. Protein product: CASSALVGGETQYF.

The CDR3: CASSTRTGSYNEQFF. CDR3 sequence (DNA): TGTGCCAGCAGCACAAGAACAGGGTCCTACAATGAGCAGTTCTTC. The rearrangement joins TRBV5-4 to TRBJ2-1, with D possibly TRBD1 on 6 matching bases. This CDR3 has 15 amino acids. Trimming shortened V by 4 bases and J by 1 base, and 12 bases separated the two germline ends. Germline assignment: CDR1 SGHNT and CDR2 YYREEE (reference sequence).

This chain uses TRBV7-9 with TRBJ2-6; D unresolved. This CDR3 comprises 15 residues. The germline V and J ends were trimmed by 3 bases and 2 bases, with 8 bases remaining between them. Germline V gives CDR1 SEHNR, CDR2 FQNEAQ (reference sequence). CDR3 sequence: CASSLFVTGANVLTF. CDR3 DNA: TGTGCCAGCAGCTTGTTTGTTACTGGGGCCAACGTCCTGACTTTC. The whole variable domain, remainder taken from reference TRBV7-9 and TRBJ2-6, is DTGVSQNPRHKITKRGQNVTFRCDPISEHNRLYWYRQTLGQGPEFLTYFQNEAQLEKSRLLSDRFSAERPKGSFSTLEIQRTEQGDSAMYLCASSLFVTGANVLTFGAGSRLTVL.

The table lists this clone with a few counts. This chain joins TRBV18 and TRBJ1-5; no clear D. Trimming removed 3 bases from V and 5 bases from J, with 8 bases in between. Germline values: CDR1 KGHSH, CDR2 LQKENI. CDR3 length: 13 residues. The CDR3 coding sequence is TGTGCCAGCTCACCCTGGCGGTATCAGCCCCAGCATTTT. Protein sequence: CASSPWRYQPQHF.